One and the same sample provided the 5 T cell receptor beta chains below, sequenced in a study of blood T cell repertoires in COVID-19 (dated by TCRdb to 2018 to 2020). Receptors were amplified or captured by the immunoSEQ multiplex PCR assay. The immuneACCESS repertoire file appears here via TCRdb, limited to in-frame rearrangements. These files lack a portion of the clones; in checked studies, under half of the deficit traces to unresolved V genes, and the cause of the others is not known. In this sample the table shows approximately 440,000 clones, 88% of which occur a single time. About 12% of the sample is held by the ten biggest clonotypes. The specimen sequenced was peripheral blood. Receptors originate from a woman aged 50 to 65 with COVID-19, enrolled during active disease.

Worth noting for this clone: This sample also contains other DNA sequences that code for the same CDR3. CDR3 sequence: CASSLAGGSYNEQFF. The DNA of the CDR3 is TGTGCCAGCAGCTTAGCGGGGGGATCCTACAATGAGCAGTTCTTC. The rearrangement links TRBV28 to TRBJ2-1; 10 positions match TRBD2. The CDR3 totals 15 residues. Germline V gives CDR1 MDHEN, CDR2 SYDVKM. The J segment lost 1 base and the V segment lost 6 bases, leaving 3 bases of the junction unmatched.

This sequence joins TRBV30 and TRBJ2-5; D may be TRBD2 (5 bases). Germline CDR1 and CDR2: GTSNPN and SVGIG (reference sequence). The V gene lost 2 bases and the J gene lost 2 bases, with 12 bases spanning the gap. The CDR3 is made up of 14 amino acids. Here the CDR3 DNA reads TGTGCCTGGAGTCGAGGAGGCTTTCAAGAGACCCAGTACTTC. Protein: CAWSRGGFQETQYF.

The chain's CDR3 is CASSLSGEIGNSPLHF. Written as DNA, the CDR3 is TGTGCCAGCAGTTTATCGGGAGAGATAGGCAATTCACCCCTCCACTTT. The rearrangement links TRBV28 to TRBJ1-6; D is undetermined. Trimming stripped 1 base from V and 7 bases from J, with 14 bases between. The CDR3 is 16 residues long. Germline V CDR1 and CDR2: MDHEN, SYDVKM.

Here the CDR3 DNA reads TGCGCCAGCAGATCATTGAATGAGCAGTTCTTC. As protein: CASRSLNEQFF. V usage is TRBV5-1 and J usage is TRBJ2-1; D remains ambiguous. Germline lookup yields CDR1 SGHRS and CDR2 YFSETQ. Trimming removed 5 bases at V and 7 bases at J, with 7 bases between. This CDR3 has 11 amino acids.

The chain joins TRBV9 to TRBJ1-4; TRBD1 matches 8 bases. Germline assignment: CDR1 SGDLS and CDR2 YYNGEE. CDR3 length: 15 amino acids. Trimming at V came to 0 bases and at J to 8 bases, leaving 6 bases not matched to a gene. CDR3 amino acids: CASSVGAGQGEKLFF. The DNA of the CDR3 is TGTGCCAGCAGCGTAGGAGCCGGACAGGGCGAAAAACTGTTTTTT.